The T cell receptor beta chain described here comes from a study of shared clonotypes between healthy human individuals. CDR3 length equals 15 residues. V was shortened by 1 base and J by 3 bases, with 13 bases between the two germline ends. Germline lookup yields CDR1 SGHTA and CDR2 FQGNSA. Only in-frame clones appear in the TCRdb table, and some are missing; sequencing was by immunoSEQ multiplex PCR. The table lists about 2,100,000 clones, approximately 94% of them singletons, with under 2% in the top ten. Naive CD8 isolation took CD45RO-negative cells positively selected for CCR7 and excluded terminally differentiated effector memory CD45RA+ cells.

The chain employs TRBV7-2 and TRBJ2-7; D is uncertain. The clonotype was recovered from a man aged 18 to 35 in good health. Some clones in this sample may be carry-over from other donors' samples. Sequenced sample: naive CD8+ T cells from PBMCs. The CDR3: CASSLDGRMIYEQYF. CDR3 DNA: TGTGCCAGCAGCTTAGATGGTCGGATGATCTACGAGCAGTACTTC.